The 9 T cell receptor beta chains presented below share a single source sample, sequenced in a study of tissue T cells after allogeneic stem cell transplantation. TCRdb's copy holds only in-frame clones and misses some; the assay was immunoSEQ multiplex PCR. The profile shows approximately 50,000 clones, 65% to 85% of them singletons. Sequencing was carried out using sorted cells pooled from one or two spleens. These receptors were obtained from a pool of C57BL/6 mice in good health.

Turning to this clone: The gene names here belong to mouse. The CDR3 end is not reached by the read, which stops 1 residue before it; the germline J gene fills it in. The rearrangement links TRBV12-2 to TRBJ1-3; no reliable D call. The germline V gene encodes CDR1 SGHLS and CDR2 HYDKME. Trimming removed 0 bases from V and 2 bases from J, with 7 bases in between. The CDR3 is 14 amino acids. CDR3 in amino acids: CASSLDGTGNTLYF. Incomplete CDR3 DNA: TGTGCCAGCTCTCTCGACGGGACTGGAAATACGCTCTAT.

This clone was counted a few times. Mouse names are used for the genes. The read finishes 1 residue shy of the CDR3 end, and the germline J gene is used to complete it. This chain uses TRBV16 with TRBJ2-7, with 11 bases matching TRBD2. J lost 7 bases, V lost 0 bases, and 5 bases had no gene match. Germline values: CDR1 SGHSA, CDR2 FRNQAP. The CDR3 has 15 residues. The CDR3 protein is CASSLDLRLGGEQYF. CDR3 DNA, as far as it was read: TGTGCAAGCAGCTTAGACCTCAGACTGGGGGGGGAACAGTAC.

As concerns this clone: Mouse gene names apply. The read halts 1 residue ahead of the CDR3 end, with the missing end drawn from the germline J gene. The V and J genes are TRBV31 and TRBJ1-6; weak D call: TRBD1 (6 bases). TRBJ1-6 is an open reading frame, and its role is uncertain. V lost 5 bases, J lost 3 bases, and 11 bases lay in between. CDR1 is GKSSPN and CDR2 is SITVG in the germline V gene. This CDR3 comprises 14 residues. CDR3: CAWADRNYNSPLYF. The sequenced CDR3 bases are TGTGCCTGGGCGGACAGAAACTATAATTCGCCCCTCTAC.

About this clone: Genes and germline are mouse. The read is 1 residue too short to cover the CDR3 end, so that end is filled in from the germline J gene. The V and J genes are TRBV26 and TRBJ1-5; D ambiguous. Trimming shortened V by 4 bases and J by 3 bases, and 7 bases separated the two germline ends. This CDR3 has 13 residues. Looked up from germline, CDR1 is KGHPV and CDR2 is FQNQEV (reference sequence). The CDR3 DNA, read in part, is TGTGCCAGCAGTCCCGGGGTCAACCAGGCTCCGCTT. As protein: CASSPGVNQAPL. The complete CDR3 protein is CASSPGVNQAPLF.

This clone was seen once. The genes are named according to mouse. Read sequence stops 1 residue before the CDR3 end, and the germline J gene provides the missing end. The chain is built from TRBV20 and TRBJ1-2; D is unclear. Germline V gives CDR1 GFQATS, CDR2 STVNSAI. The CDR3 runs to 11 residues. V shed 1 base and J shed 3 bases, with 3 bases lying between them. The sequenced part of the CDR3 DNA is TGTGGTGCTAGGGCGGACTCCGACTACACC. Translated, it gives CGARADSDYT. The entire CDR3 is CGARADSDYTF.

Of note for this clone: Germline and genes here are mouse. The read ends 1 residue early relative to the CDR3; the germline J gene fills the gap. The sample holds other DNA sequences that translate to the same CDR3. V is TRBV16 and J is TRBJ1-1; no reliable D call. CDR3 length equals 14 residues. Deletions cut 0 bases from V and 3 bases from J, with 8 bases between. Germline lookup yields CDR1 SGHSA and CDR2 FRNQAP. CDR3 residues: CASSLEGRDTEVFF. The sequenced part of the CDR3 DNA is TGTGCAAGCAGCTTAGAGGGCCGGGACACAGAAGTCTTC. The variable domain in full, completed from reference TRBV16 and TRBJ1-1, reads NAGVIQTPRHKVTGKGQEATLWCEPISGHSAVFWYRQTIVQGLEFLTYFRNQAPIDDSGMPKERFSAQMPNQSHSTLKIQSTQPQDSAVYLCASSLEGRDTEVFFGKGTRLTVV.

This clone has more than one count but fewer than ten. Mouse germline and gene names are used. The missing CDR3 end, 1 residue past where the read stops, is filled in from the germline J gene. V and J are TRBV14 and TRBJ2-7, with 9 bases lining up with TRBD1. Germline CDR1 reads SGHDT; CDR2 reads FRDEAV. This CDR3 is 11 amino acids long. J was trimmed by 6 bases and V by 5 bases; bases with no gene match: 0. CDR3 DNA (partial): TGTGCCAGCAGGACAGGGGGTGAACAGTAC. Protein: CASRTGGEQY. In full, the CDR3 is CASRTGGEQYF.

As for this clone: The gene names here belong to mouse. The missing CDR3 end, 1 residue past where the read stops, is filled in from the germline J gene. This chain joins TRBV3 and TRBJ2-3; 10 bases map to TRBD2. The junction had 5 bases not matched to a gene; V was cut back by 2 bases and J by 3 bases. Per the germline V gene, CDR1 is SNHLY and CDR2 is FYNGKV (reference sequence). This CDR3 region has 16 residues. The CDR3: CASSLPGGAGAETLYF. The CDR3 DNA, read in part, is TGTGCCAGCAGCTTACCTGGGGGGGCGGGCGCAGAAACGCTGTAT.

As for this clone: Mouse germline and gene names are used. Read sequence stops 1 residue before the CDR3 end, and the germline J gene provides the missing end. The chain has TRBV15 and TRBJ2-4; 8 bases are a match to TRBD2. V was clipped by 4 bases and J by 3 bases; unmatched bases: 3. CDR3 length equals 14 residues. The germline V gene encodes CDR1 SGHND and CDR2 FRSKSL. The sequenced part of the CDR3 DNA is TGTGCCAGCAGTTGGGGGGGGCGGCAAAACACCTTGTAC. It yields the protein CASSWGGRQNTLY. The whole CDR3 region reads CASSWGGRQNTLYF. The complete variable domain, with remaining parts taken from reference TRBV15 and TRBJ2-4, reads DAGVTQTPRHEVAEKGQTIILKCEPVSGHNDLFWYRQTKIQGLELLSYFRSKSLMEDGGAFKDRFKAEMLNSSFSTLKIQPTEPKDSAVYLCASSWGGRQNTLYFGAGTRLSVL.